This TCR beta chain appears in the sequencing data of a study of beta chain features in type 1 diabetes. The study, taken as a whole, reports: When cDNA is sequenced, cells with high TCR expression could be over-represented. Shortening that was moderate but significant affected the TCRB CDR3s of Type 1 diabetes patients in all four CD4+ subsets.

Notes on this clone: The antigen is undetermined.

Purity (above 98%) was reached by all sorted populations. The germline CDR1 and CDR2 sequences are SGHTA and FQGNSA. V dropped 4 bases and J dropped 6; count of bases not matched to a gene: 5. The CDR3 consists of 13 residues. The study reverse transcribed the entire isolated RNA, so it sequenced expressed TCRB transcripts. The method was immunoSEQ multiplex PCR; TCRdb's version includes in-frame clones alone and lacks a portion of them. The data hold roughly 250,000 clones, with roughly 22% observed a single time. The rearrangement links TRBV7-2 to TRBJ1-2, with 7 bases fitting TRBD1. The TCR originated in a woman aged 40 to 50 with type 1 diabetes. The sample consisted of naive CD4+ T cells from blood. For the CDR3, the DNA is TGTGCCAGCAGCTCCCGACAGGGAGATGGCTACACCTTC. Its protein is CASSSRQGDGYTF.